This T cell receptor (beta chain) was sequenced for a study of T cells in Graves' hyperthyroidism and ophthalmopathy. Study results and limitations: Most thyroid clonotypes expanded above 0.001 appeared in blood too.

This clonotype was seen a few times. What it binds is not known. Template material for amplifying TCR beta CDR3 regions consisted of RNA transcripts. With the HTBI primer set, the TCR CDR3 went through a first round of RT-PCR. TCRdb recomputed calls from the multiplex PCR reads with MiXCR, one row per CDR3 protein. The sample gives a few hundred thousand distinct CDR3 sequences, approximately 16% of which show up once; less than 3.5% is in the top ten. Uncontrolled infections, other autoimmune diseases, pregnancy or lactation led to exclusion of patients. V lost 0 bases and J lost 5, with 14 bases in between. Germline V gene lookup returns CDR1 DFQATT and CDR2 SNEGSKA (reference sequence). This CDR3 region has 15 residues.

This chain links TRBV20-1 with TRBJ2-1; no clear D. This sequence originates from a woman between 40 and 50 years old with Graves' ophthalmopathy. The specimen was blood. The CDR3 reads CSARDWARRNNEQFF. The CDR3 DNA is TGCAGTGCTAGAGATTGGGCAAGACGCAACAATGAGCAGTTCTTC.